This T cell receptor beta chain was profiled in a study of Ad26.COV2.S vaccination and SARS-CoV-2 variants. Across the whole study: Administration of Ad26.COV2.S was intramuscular, either once or twice 56 days apart. Study-wide points: Vaccinees reportedly had broad spike-specific CD8+ and CD4+ T cell responses. Individuals receiving vaccine had higher spike-specific TCR breadth than placebo recipients did.

This CDR3 comprises 14 residues. The junction had 3 bases not matched to a gene; V was cut back by 0 bases and J by 2 bases. Germline assignment: CDR1 GTSNPN and CDR2 SVGIG (reference sequence). Sequenced by immunoSEQ multiplex PCR; TCRdb stores in-frame clones only, minus some. The sample lists about 420,000 clones, approximately 90% occurring once. With regard to this clone: Antigen unknown.

As to treatment: around 19 received Ad26.COV2.S at low or high dose, single or two shots; 5 received placebo; per-sample allocation not given. The samples date from day 63 after the first vaccine or placebo injection. This clonotype was obtained from a person aged 18-65 years who received the Ad26.COV2.S COVID-19 vaccine or a placebo. Sequenced material: peripheral blood, taken in a trial of Ad26.COV2.S vaccine versus placebo. This chain links TRBV30 with TRBJ2-5, with 7 positions matching TRBD1. The CDR3 spells CAWSVGTAQETQYF. The CDR3, as DNA: TGTGCCTGGAGTGTAGGGACAGCTCAAGAGACCCAGTACTTC.